The clone carrying this TCR beta chain has a handful of counts. This specimen comes from a study of metastatic and nonmetastatic thyroid tumors. The V gene's germline CDR1 is MGHDK and CDR2 SYGVNS. This CDR3 has 15 residues. The V segment lost 2 bases and the J segment 7 bases; nucleotides outside the gene matches: 11. MiXCR re-clonotyped the PCR reads for TCRdb. Of roughly 18,000 clones in the sample, about a quarter are singletons; the top ten hold 10%. Thyroid surgery was performed in patients who had received no treatment beforehand. The gene calls are TRBV25-1 and TRBJ2-7; 7 positions match TRBD1. This sequence originates from a female donor with papillary thyroid cancer or a benign thyroid nodule (not recorded which). Some clones in this sample may be carry-over from other donors' samples. The sequenced sample consisted of tumor tissue. In DNA form, the CDR3 reads TGTGCCAGCAGTGAAGGGACAGTAGGGTTAGGAGAGCAGTACTTC. Amino acids: CASSEGTVGLGEQYF.